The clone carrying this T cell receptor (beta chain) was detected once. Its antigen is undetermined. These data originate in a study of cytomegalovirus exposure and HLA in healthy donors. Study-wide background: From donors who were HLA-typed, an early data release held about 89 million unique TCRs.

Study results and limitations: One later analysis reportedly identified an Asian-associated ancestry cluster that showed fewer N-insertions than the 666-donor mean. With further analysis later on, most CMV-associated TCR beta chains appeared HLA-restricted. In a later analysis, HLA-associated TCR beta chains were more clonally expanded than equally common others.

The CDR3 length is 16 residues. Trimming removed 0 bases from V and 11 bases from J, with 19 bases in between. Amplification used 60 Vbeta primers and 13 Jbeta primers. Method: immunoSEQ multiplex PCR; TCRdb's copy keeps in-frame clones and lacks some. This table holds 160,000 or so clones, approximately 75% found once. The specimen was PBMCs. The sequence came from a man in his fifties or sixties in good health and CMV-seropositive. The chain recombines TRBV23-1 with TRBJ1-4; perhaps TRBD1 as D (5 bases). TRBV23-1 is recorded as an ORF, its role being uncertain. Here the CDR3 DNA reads TGCGCCAGCAGTCAATCGTATACGCAGGGCGATGCGAAACTGTTTTTT. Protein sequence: CASSQSYTQGDAKLFF.